The clone carrying this T cell receptor beta chain was picked up a small number of times. The protocol attached unique molecular identifiers to individual cDNA molecules. TCRdb reprocessed the 5' RACE reads via MiXCR and lists one record per CDR3 protein. There are 45,000 to 55,000 distinct CDR3 sequences in the sample; 6% to 7% occur only once, and about 3.9% lies in the top ten. The sample is drawn from a study of early T cells in non-severe SARS-CoV-2 infection. With V trimmed by 1 base and J by 4 bases, 6 bases remained unmatched. Germline V gene sequence: CDR1 KGHSH, CDR2 LQKENI. The CDR3 runs 15 residues.

The clonotype originates from an adult who was a healthcare worker with PCR-confirmed SARS-CoV-2 infection or an uninfected control (not recorded which). Sample: whole blood. The chain uses TRBV18 and TRBJ1-1, with TRBD1 matching 7 bases. Here the CDR3 reads CASSPLDRASTEAFF. The DNA of the CDR3 is TGTGCCAGCTCACCACTCGACAGGGCCAGCACTGAAGCTTTCTTT.